This T cell receptor (beta chain) originates from a study of T cell changes during pregnancy in multiple sclerosis. Produced via immunoSEQ multiplex PCR; TCRdb's table is partial and in-frame only. The sample consists of under 60,000 clones, 94% of them appearing once. Germline CDR1 ENHRY, CDR2 SYGVKD. V was clipped by 6 bases and J by 2 bases, with 5 bases between them. The CDR3 totals 12 residues. J is TRBJ1-3 and V is TRBV10-3; D uncertain. Sequenced here: CD4+ T cells from peripheral blood mononuclear cells, sampled in the third trimester of pregnancy. The receptor comes from a female donor with multiple sclerosis, enrolled in a pregnancy study. The CDR3 DNA reads TGTGCCATCAGCAGTCCTGGAAACACCATATATTTT. Protein product: CAISSPGNTIYF.